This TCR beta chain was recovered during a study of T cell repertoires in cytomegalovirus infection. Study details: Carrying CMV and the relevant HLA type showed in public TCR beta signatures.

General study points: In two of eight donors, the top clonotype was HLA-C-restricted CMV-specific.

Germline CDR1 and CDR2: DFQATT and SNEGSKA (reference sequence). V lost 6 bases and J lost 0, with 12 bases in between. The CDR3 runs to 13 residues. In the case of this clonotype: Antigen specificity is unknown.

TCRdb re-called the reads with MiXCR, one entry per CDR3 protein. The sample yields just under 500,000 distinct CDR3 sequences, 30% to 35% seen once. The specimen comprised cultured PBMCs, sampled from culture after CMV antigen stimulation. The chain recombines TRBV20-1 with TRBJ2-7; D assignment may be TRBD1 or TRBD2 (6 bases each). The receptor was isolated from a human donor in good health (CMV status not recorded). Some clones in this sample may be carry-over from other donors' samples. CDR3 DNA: TGCAGTGCGCGGGACACACTCTCCTACGAGCAGTACTTC. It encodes CSARDTLSYEQYF.